Listed below are T cell receptor beta chains from one sample, sequenced in a study of vaccination and CD4 T cells after COVID-19. No antigens are known for them. TCRdb processed the PCR reads anew with MiXCR; each CDR3 protein has one entry. The data show 9,500 to 15,000 distinct CDR3 sequences, 50% seen once. Specimen: CD4+ T cells from blood, cultured in vitro. The receptors come from a human donor who had recovered from COVID-19. Each CDR3 is given with its conserved first and last residue. D genes are given only for firm matches. The listing skips clone size in some rows; elsewhere it reads once, few, many or a size class.

d_gene	v_gene	j_gene	len	abundance	CDR3aa	CDR3nt
TRBD2	TRBV20-1	TRBJ2-1	16	few	CSARVHSGGAYNEQFF	TGCAGTGCTAGAGTTCACAGCGGGGGGGCCTACAATGAGCAGTTCTTC
TRBD1	TRBV20-1	TRBJ1-6	16	few	CSARDTRTGFDSPLHF	TGCAGTGCTAGAGACACCCGGACAGGGTTCGATTCACCCCTCCACTTT
-	TRBV7-9	TRBJ1-2	15	-	CASSSTTGTNYGYTF	TGTGCCAGCAGCTCGACGACAGGAACTAACTATGGCTACACCTTC
-	TRBV20-1	TRBJ2-5	12	few	CSAFGVAETQYF	TGCAGTGCTTTTGGGGTAGCAGAGACCCAGTACTTC
-	TRBV20-1	TRBJ1-5	14	-	CSAIGPEENQPQHF	TGCAGTGCTATCGGGCCGGAGGAGAATCAGCCCCAGCATTTT
-	TRBV2	TRBJ2-5	13	-	CASSSAYSETQYF	TGTGCCAGCAGTTCTGCGTATAGCGAGACCCAGTACTTC
-	TRBV19	TRBJ1-6	12	-	CASGRDNSPLHF	TGTGCCAGTGGCCGGGATAATTCACCCCTCCACTTT
-	TRBV12-3/TRBV12-4	TRBJ2-6	16	-	CASSLGWGTGANVLTF	TGTGCCAGCAGTTTGGGTTGGGGGACTGGGGCCAACGTCCTGACTTTC
TRBD1	TRBV4-1	TRBJ1-2	15	-	CASRDRQGPTYGYTF	TGCGCCAGCAGGGACAGGCAGGGGCCAACCTATGGCTACACCTTC
TRBD2	TRBV4-3	TRBJ2-2	17	-	CASSQVTSGKNTGELFF	TGCGCCAGCAGCCAAGTGACTAGCGGAAAAAACACCGGGGAGCTGTTTTTT
TRBD1	TRBV20-1	TRBJ2-7	14	-	CSASSGTVSYEQYF	TGCAGTGCTTCATCCGGGACAGTCTCCTACGAGCAGTACTTC
-	TRBV30	TRBJ2-5	11	once	CAWSVMETQYF	TGTGCCTGGAGTGTGATGGAGACCCAGTACTTC
-	TRBV10-3	TRBJ2-5	13	-	CAISGHGQETQYF	TGTGCCATCAGTGGGCACGGCCAAGAGACCCAGTACTTC
TRBD1	TRBV27	TRBJ2-7	14	-	CASRPDRTTYEQYF	TGTGCCAGCCGGCCGGACAGGACAACCTACGAGCAGTACTTC
-	TRBV7-2	TRBJ2-2	15	-	CASSLAPLNTGELFF	TGTGCCAGCAGCTTAGCGCCGTTGAACACCGGGGAGCTGTTTTTT
-	TRBV6-1	TRBJ1-1	14	-	CASRLGEQGPEAFF	TGTGCCAGCAGACTCGGGGAGCAGGGACCCGAAGCTTTCTTT
-	TRBV21-1	TRBJ2-2	13	few	CASSGGPTGELFF	TGTGCCAGCTCAGGGGGACCAACCGGGGAGCTGTTTTTT
TRBD1	TRBV24-1	TRBJ2-5	14	-	CATSEADREETQYF	TGTGCCACCAGTGAGGCTGACAGGGAAGAGACCCAGTACTTC
-	TRBV19	TRBJ2-5	14	few	CASSIQGGSETQYF	TGTGCCAGTAGTATCCAGGGTGGGTCTGAGACCCAGTACTTC
TRBD2	TRBV6-5	TRBJ2-5	18	-	CASSYNPGTSGRGETQYF	TGTGCCAGCAGTTACAACCCCGGGACTAGCGGGAGGGGGGAGACCCAGTACTTC
-	TRBV5-1	TRBJ2-5	11	once	CASLYQETQYF	TGCGCCAGCCTATATCAAGAGACCCAGTACTTC
TRBD1	TRBV10-1	TRBJ1-2	16	hyperexpanded	CASSSGTGAPDYGYTF	TGCGCCAGCAGTTCCGGGACAGGGGCTCCGGACTATGGCTACACCTTC
TRBD1	TRBV7-9	TRBJ2-1	17	-	CASSSRVGQGDIGEQFF	TGTGCCAGCAGCAGCAGGGTTGGGCAGGGGGACATAGGTGAGCAGTTCTTC
TRBD1	TRBV6-1	TRBJ1-4	14	few	CASSRDRINEKLFF	TGTGCCAGCAGTAGGGACAGGATAAATGAAAAACTGTTTTTT
-	TRBV28	TRBJ2-7	13	few	CASSPDGLDEQYF	TGTGCCAGCAGCCCTGACGGGTTGGACGAGCAGTACTTC
-	TRBV2	TRBJ2-5	12	-	CASSDHILSQYF	TGTGCCAGCAGTGATCACATCCTATCCCAGTACTTC
-	TRBV2	TRBJ2-7	14	-	CASSELAISYEQYF	TGTGCCAGCAGTGAACTAGCGATCAGCTACGAGCAGTACTTC
-	TRBV6-1	TRBJ1-4	15	-	CASSPGHFANEKLFF	TGTGCCAGCAGTCCGGGGCATTTTGCTAATGAAAAACTGTTTTTT
-	TRBV28	TRBJ2-7	15	-	CASSHPTGRANEQYF	TGTGCCAGCAGCCACCCCACAGGGAGAGCTAACGAGCAGTACTTC
-	TRBV20-1	TRBJ1-1	11	-	CSARGGGEAFF	TGCAGTGCTCGTGGTGGGGGTGAAGCTTTCTTT
-	TRBV19	TRBJ1-1	15	few	CASSIDLDPVGEAFF	TGTGCCAGTAGTATAGATCTTGACCCTGTGGGTGAAGCTTTCTTT
-	TRBV19	TRBJ2-5	12	-	CASKETGETQYF	TGTGCCAGTAAGGAGACAGGAGAGACCCAGTACTTC
TRBD1	TRBV30	TRBJ1-2	13	few	CAWSAGQGANGTF	TGTGCCTGGAGTGCAGGACAGGGGGCGAACGGCACCTTC